This T cell receptor beta chain originates from a study of cytomegalovirus exposure and HLA in healthy donors. As for the study in general: The roughly 120 validation repertoires, a later analysis reported, used the same platform as the approximately 730 repertoires from the first cohort.

Assay: immunoSEQ multiplex PCR; the TCRdb copy retains only in-frame clones and omits some. The table has around 150,000 clones, 85% to 90% seen once; the top ten hold around 3.4%. Points from the study as a whole: Researchers reported that three CMV-associated chains were confirmed in vitro as CMV antigen-specific. The study listed roughly 160 cytomegalovirus-associated TCR beta chains.

The donors were part of the validation cohort of more than 90 subjects. That cohort was separate from the first cohort, which comprised 666 subjects. Comments on this clone: As yet, its antigen is unknown.

Trimming stripped 0 bases from V and 0 bases from J, with 19 bases between. The germline V gene has CDR1 SGDLS and CDR2 YYNGEE. The CDR3 totals 19 residues. The sequence was collected from a woman under 30 in good health and CMV-seropositive. Sequencing used PBMCs. The chain employs TRBV9 and TRBJ2-1; D may be TRBD2 (5 bases). CDR3 region: CASSVGAQMERPSYNEQFF. In nucleotides, the CDR3 is TGTGCCAGCAGCGTAGGGGCCCAAATGGAGCGGCCCTCCTACAATGAGCAGTTCTTC. Complete variable domain (other parts from reference TRBV9 and TRBJ2-1): DSGVTQTPKHLITATGQRVTLRCSPRSGDLSVYWYQQSLDQGLQFLIQYYNGEERAKGNILERFSAQQFPDLHSELNLSSLELGDSALYFCASSVGAQMERPSYNEQFFGPGTRLTVL.